These T cell receptor beta chains were read from a single sample in a study of patients and donors after allogeneic stem cell transplantation. One entry per CDR3 protein results from TCRdb running MiXCR on the RT-PCR reads. The sample lists 150,000 to 250,000 distinct CDR3 sequences, 41% seen once, with 33% in the top ten. Sequenced: blood, either unsorted or a sorted T cell fraction (not recorded which). These receptors were collected from a human donor who was either an allogeneic HSCT recipient or a stem cell or donor lymphocyte infusion donor (not recorded which). It is not recorded whose cells these are; they may come from a transplant donor. Each CDR3 is given with its conserved first and last residue. D genes are given only for firm matches. Some rows mark clone size as missing; the rest say once, few, many or name a class of expanded clone.

>TRBV20-1|few|TRBJ2-1|-
CSASRNEQFF
TGCAGTGCTAGTAGGAATGAGCAGTTCTTC
>TRBV7-2|-|TRBJ1-1|TRBD1
CASSDRTGAEAFF
TGTGCCAGCAGCGACCGGACAGGGGCTGAAGCTTTCTTT
>TRBV6-1|-|TRBJ1-5|-
CASSEPQGGAGNQPQHF
TGTGCCAGCAGTGAACCCCAGGGAGGGGCTGGCAATCAGCCCCAGCATTTT
>TRBV20-1|few|TRBJ1-1|-
CSARENRVRAPGEAFF
TGCAGTGCTAGAGAAAATCGGGTCAGGGCGCCGGGTGAAGCTTTCTTT
>TRBV29-1|-|TRBJ1-1|-
CSSTAKNTEAFF
TGCAGCTCAACTGCGAAGAACACTGAAGCTTTCTTT
>TRBV24-1|few|TRBJ2-5|-
CATSDHFGETQYF
TGTGCCACCAGTGACCACTTCGGTGAGACCCAGTACTTC
>TRBV4-1|few|TRBJ1-2|-
CASSQESGYGYTF
TGCGCCAGCAGCCAAGAATCCGGCTATGGCTACACCTTC
>TRBV12-3/TRBV12-4|-|TRBJ2-2|-
CASSLSSGELFF
TGTGCCAGCAGCCTCAGTTCCGGGGAGCTGTTTTTT
>TRBV5-5|-|TRBJ2-3|-
CASSHQRGLGADTQYF
TGTGCCAGCAGCCATCAACGTGGCCTAGGGGCAGATACGCAGTATTTT
>TRBV5-4|-|TRBJ1-2|-
CASSLTGANYGYTF
TGTGCCAGCAGCTTGACCGGTGCTAACTATGGCTACACCTTC
>TRBV7-3|-|TRBJ2-2|-
CASSLGERSHTGELFF
TGTGCCAGCAGCTTAGGGGAGCGGAGCCACACCGGGGAGCTGTTTTTT
>TRBV7-9|-|TRBJ2-3|-
CASSLSRVEDTQYF
TGTGCCAGCAGCTTAAGCAGGGTTGAAGATACGCAGTATTTT
>TRBV6-1|few|TRBJ2-1|-
CASRPPGRDEQFF
TGTGCCAGCAGGCCCCCAGGGCGGGATGAGCAGTTCTTC
>TRBV12-3/TRBV12-4|-|TRBJ1-2|TRBD1
CASHRQGENYGYTF
TGTGCCAGCCACAGACAGGGGGAGAACTATGGCTACACCTTC
>TRBV3-1|few|TRBJ1-2|-
CASSQDLRVYDGYTF
TGTGCCAGCAGCCAAGATCTAAGGGTTTACGATGGCTACACCTTC
>TRBV27|-|TRBJ1-1|-
CASRILAGATEAFF
TGTGCCAGCAGAATCCTAGCGGGTGCCACTGAAGCTTTCTTT
>TRBV6-5|few|TRBJ1-1|TRBD1
CASSYSEDRAVGEAFF
TGTGCCAGCAGTTACTCGGAGGACAGGGCGGTTGGTGAAGCTTTCTTT
>TRBV7-2|-|TRBJ2-1|TRBD1
CASSPPGGPYNEQFF
TGTGCCAGCAGCCCCCCAGGGGGACCTTACAATGAGCAGTTCTTC
>TRBV4-3|-|TRBJ2-1|TRBD2
CASSQERGLAAYNEQFF
TGCGCCAGCAGCCAAGAGAGGGGACTAGCGGCCTACAATGAGCAGTTCTTC
>TRBV20-1|once|TRBJ2-3|-
CSATWDEASTDTQYF
TGCAGTGCTACCTGGGACGAGGCTAGCACAGATACGCAGTATTTT
>TRBV24-1|-|TRBJ2-2|-
CATSAETEGLFF
TGTGCCACCAGTGCTGAGACAGAGGGGCTGTTTTTT
>TRBV6-1|-|TRBJ2-1|TRBD2
CASSEGTSGYNEQFF
TGTGCCAGCAGTGAAGGTACTAGCGGTTACAATGAGCAGTTCTTC
>TRBV6-6|many|TRBJ1-1|-
CASRMEMNTEAFF
TGTGCCAGCAGGATGGAAATGAACACTGAAGCTTTCTTT
>TRBV5-6|-|TRBJ1-1|TRBD1
CASSYLSRDSTEAFF
TGTGCCAGCAGCTATCTCTCCCGGGACAGCACTGAAGCTTTCTTT
>TRBV9|few|TRBJ1-6|TRBD1
CASSSQTGGNNSPLHF
TGTGCCAGCAGCTCCCAGACAGGGGGAAATAATTCACCCCTCCACTTT
>TRBV28|-|TRBJ1-5|TRBD1
CASITGDSFNQPQHF
TGTGCCAGCATCACGGGGGACAGCTTCAATCAGCCCCAGCATTTT
>TRBV5-1|-|TRBJ1-1|TRBD1
CASSYGQGANTEAFF
TGCGCCAGCAGCTACGGACAGGGGGCGAACACTGAAGCTTTCTTT
>TRBV5-6|-|TRBJ2-3|TRBD2
CASSLGTSGRDTQYF
TGTGCCAGCAGCTTGGGGACTAGCGGGAGAGATACGCAGTATTTT
>TRBV7-8|few|TRBJ2-1|TRBD2
CASSLRTSGSSYNEQFF
TGTGCCAGCAGCTTAAGAACTAGCGGGAGCTCCTACAATGAGCAGTTCTTC
>TRBV6-2/TRBV6-3|-|TRBJ1-3|-
CASSSTTQPSGNTIYF
TGTGCCAGCAGCTCGACGACGCAGCCCTCTGGAAACACCATATATTTT
>TRBV5-8|-|TRBJ2-2|TRBD2
CASSRTSGRATDTGELFF
TGTGCCAGCAGCCGGACTAGCGGGAGGGCCACGGACACCGGGGAGCTGTTTTTT
>TRBV29-1|-|TRBJ1-2|-
CSVEALGGTNYGYTF
TGCAGCGTTGAAGCGTTAGGGGGGACGAACTATGGCTACACCTTC
>TRBV6-5|-|TRBJ2-7|-
CASSYLGRSYEQYF
TGTGCCAGCAGTTATTTGGGACGGTCTTACGAGCAGTACTTC
>TRBV7-9|-|TRBJ2-1|TRBD1
CASSFRPGQSSYNEQFF
TGTGCCAGCAGCTTTCGCCCGGGACAGAGCTCCTACAATGAGCAGTTCTTC
>TRBV6-5|-|TRBJ1-1|TRBD1
CASAPSGGARAFF
TGTGCCAGCGCCCCTTCAGGGGGGGCAAGGGCTTTCTTT
>TRBV6-5|-|TRBJ1-4|-
CASSYSDTNEKLFF
TGTGCCAGCAGTTATTCAGATACTAATGAAAAACTGTTTTTT
>TRBV21-1|few|TRBJ1-1|-
CASSNSGSRSAFF
TGTGCCAGCAGCAATTCAGGATCCCGTTCGGCTTTCTTT
>TRBV20-1|many|TRBJ1-2|-
CGLQKANYGYTF
TGCGGTTTACAGAAAGCTAACTATGGCTACACCTTC
>TRBV7-9|once|TRBJ1-1|-
CASSAQGDPEAFF
TGTGCCAGCAGCGCACAGGGAGACCCGGAAGCTTTCTTT
>TRBV5-4|few|TRBJ1-4|TRBD1
CASSHNQAGGNEKLFF
TGTGCCAGCAGCCACAACCAAGCAGGGGGTAATGAAAAACTGTTTTTT